The source of this T cell receptor (beta chain) is a study of shared clonotypes between healthy human individuals. Original methodology: ImmunoSEQ output lacked quality scores and full-length reads, limiting matched filtering. Assay used: immunoSEQ multiplex PCR; TCRdb lists only in-frame clones, some missing. V and J calls and clone size follow that table, whereas D and trimming were derived from the DNA. Among 450,000 to 600,000 clones, approximately 85% were seen once, and the ten largest hold 13%. V was clipped by 0 bases and J by 6 bases; unmatched bases: 1. Germline lookup yields CDR1 LGHNA and CDR2 YSLEER. The CDR3 contains 14 residues.

The chain recombines TRBV4-3 with TRBJ1-2, with TRBD1 matching 10 bases. Sequenced sample: PBMCs. This receptor was obtained from a woman aged 40 to 50 in good health. Some clones in this sample may be carry-over from other donors' samples. CDR3 protein: CASSQEDRGHGYTF. The CDR3 DNA is TGCGCCAGCAGCCAAGAAGACAGGGGGCATGGCTACACCTTC.